Listed here are 23 T cell receptor beta chains from one sample, sequenced in a study of molecular identifiers for immune sequencing clone quantification. One entry per CDR3 protein results from TCRdb running MiXCR on the PCR reads. The table has 600,000 to 650,000 distinct CDR3 sequences, 15% to 20% seen once. The sequenced sample was naive CD8+ T cells from blood, with Jurkat cell RNA spiked in. Subset indicated: FACS-sorted CD8+CD4-CCR7+CD45RA+ naive T cells. The receptors derive from a human donor in good health. Some libraries in this study had Jurkat cell RNA spiked in.

This sequence joins TRBV19 and TRBJ2-7; D may match TRBD1 or TRBD2 (5 bases each). Trimming shortened V by 1 base and J by 6 bases, and 19 bases separated the two germline ends. The CDR3 covers 16 residues. Germline CDR1 LNHDA, CDR2 SQIVND (reference sequence). CDR3 sequence reads: CASSIASRGVGIEQYF. The CDR3 region has the DNA TGTGCCAGTAGTATAGCATCCAGAGGGGTTGGGATCGAGCAGTACTTC.

As concerns this clonotype: Given a much more abundant clone one base away, this may be a read error. The chain links TRBV9 to TRBJ1-4; no clear D. This CDR3 has 16 residues. Germline V gene sequence: CDR1 SGDLS, CDR2 YYNGEE. V dropped 3 bases and J dropped 7 bases, with 19 bases sitting between them. CDR3 nucleotides: TGTGCCAGCAGCGCGGGTCACCAGACCTTTGGTGAAAAACTGTTTTTT. It is translated as CASSAGHQTFGEKLFF.

In its sample, this clonotype was seen a few times. The chain is built from TRBV27 and TRBJ2-7; D perhaps matches TRBD2 (5 bases). Germline assignment: CDR1 MNHEY and CDR2 SMNVEV (reference sequence). V was shortened by 6 bases and J by 3 bases, with 21 bases between the two germline ends. The CDR3 is 16 amino acids. The CDR3 DNA is TGTGCCAGCAGCCAAATGCCCGGACTTATTAACTACGAGCAGTACTTC. Amino acid sequence: CASSQMPGLINYEQYF.

This clonotype has more than one count but fewer than ten. The gene calls are TRBV20-1 and TRBJ2-5, with TRBD2 matching 8 bases. Germline V lookup: CDR1 DFQATT, CDR2 SNEGSKA (reference sequence). The CDR3 length is 15 residues. V was clipped by 5 bases and J by 4 bases; unmatched bases: 12. CDR3 DNA: TGCAGTGCTCGGGGGGGTGAGTCCGGTGGAGAGACCCAGTACTTC. Its translation is CSARGGESGGETQYF.

This clonotype was seen ten or more times. The CDR3 nucleotides read TGTGCCAGCAGTTTGTATACTAGCGTCCAAGAGACCCAGTACTTC. Protein product: CASSLYTSVQETQYF. The gene calls are TRBV12-3 or TRBV12-4 and TRBJ2-5; TRBD2 aligns across 7 bases. This CDR3 has 15 amino acids. With V trimmed by 3 bases and J by 1 base, 5 bases remained unmatched.

In regard to this clonotype: It may be a read error: a sequence one base away is much more abundant. The J gene is TRBJ1-1, the V gene TRBV30; D remains unclear. Germline values: CDR1 GTSNPN, CDR2 SVGIG (reference sequence). The CDR3 covers 13 residues. The CDR3 sequence: CAWSHHRNTGAFF. The CDR3 coding sequence is TGTGCCTGGAGCCACCACCGGAACACTGGAGCTTTCTTT.

In its sample, this clonotype was seen many times. This sequence joins TRBV20-1 and TRBJ2-7, with unresolved D. Germline V gene sequence: CDR1 DFQATT, CDR2 SNEGSKA (reference sequence). Trimming cost V 0 bases and J 0 bases, with 15 bases left between them. CDR3 length equals 16 residues. DNA for the CDR3: TGCAGTGCTAGAGATCCCCGAGCTACGAGCTCCTACGAGCAGTACTTC. It specifies CSARDPRATSSYEQYF.

The sample holds a few counts of this clonotype. This may be a read error, as it is one base from a much larger clone. DNA for the CDR3: TGTGCCAGCGGCTTAGACGGGGGATCAGATACGCAGTATTTT. It encodes CASGLDGGSDTQYF. V gene TRBV7-7 combines with J gene TRBJ2-3; D is perhaps TRBD2 (6 bases). The germline V gene encodes CDR1 SSHAT and CDR2 FNYEAQ (reference sequence). There are 14 residues in the CDR3.

This clonotype appeared many times. The J gene is TRBJ1-5, the V gene TRBV28; TRBD1 agrees at 8 bases. Unmatched junction bases numbered 5, after V lost 8 bases and J lost 2 bases. Germline lookup yields CDR1 MDHEN and CDR2 SYDVKM. CDR3 length equals 14 residues. The CDR3 region has the DNA TGTGCCAGCGGGGAGACAGGGGGCAATCAGCCCCAGCATTTT. Its protein product is CASGETGGNQPQHF.

This clonotype was seen repeatedly, ten times or more. This chain connects TRBV5-6 to TRBJ2-3; D is possibly TRBD2 (5 bases). Trimming took off 4 bases at V and 8 bases at J, with 11 bases between the two ends. The CDR3 totals 12 residues. Germline CDR1 SGHDT, CDR2 YYEEEE. CDR3: CASSEDWGTQYF. The CDR3 DNA is TGTGCCAGCAGCGAGGACTGGGGTACGCAGTATTTT.

Notes on this clonotype: At one of its ends the junction is not consistent with the germline gene, which may arise from a read error. This chain links TRBV30 with TRBJ1-3, with D possibly TRBD1 on 6 matching bases. The V gene's germline CDR1 is GTSNPN and CDR2 SVGIG (reference sequence). CDR3 size: 13 residues. The CDR3 nucleotides are TGTGCCTGGAGTTCCGGGGGCGGAAACGCCATATATTTT. It translates to CAWSSGGGNAIYF.

Comment on this clonotype: A much larger clone lies a single base off, so this may be a read error. The CDR3 reads CSVGEGGLATNEKLFF. The CDR3, as DNA: TGCAGCGTTGGAGAGGGGGGGCTCGCAACTAATGAAAAACTGTTTTTT. V usage is TRBV29-1 and J usage is TRBJ1-4, with D possibly matching TRBD1 (6 bases). The CDR3 is made up of 16 amino acids. V lost 4 bases, J lost 0 bases, and 15 bases lay in between. CDR1 is SQVTM, CDR2 ANQGSEA, per germline.

The chain has TRBV7-6 and TRBJ2-5, with D tentatively TRBD2 (6 bases). Germline values: CDR1 SGHVS, CDR2 FNYEAQ. The CDR3 is made up of 13 amino acids. Trimming took 4 bases from V and 7 from J, leaving 13 bases between them. CDR3 in DNA: TGTGCCAGCAGCTCGGAGGGCGGAGGGACCCAGTACTTC. Protein: CASSSEGGGTQYF.

This clonotype was recorded many times. The V and J genes are TRBV29-1 and TRBJ1-2; a possible D gene is TRBD1 (6 bases). V was cut by 4 bases and J by 4 bases, with 19 bases left in between. CDR3 size: 15 residues. Germline loops: CDR1 SQVTM, CDR2 ANQGSEA. The CDR3 bases are TGCAGCGTTGCTTCAGGGGCCCCCCCGATCTATGGCTACACCTTC. Residues: CSVASGAPPIYGYTF.

CDR3 in amino acids: CASSQDPGPSYNSPLHF. CDR3 nucleotide sequence: TGTGCCAGCAGCCAAGATCCAGGGCCTTCCTATAATTCACCCCTCCACTTT. The chain is built from TRBV3-1 and TRBJ1-6, with D possibly TRBD1 on 5 matching bases. Germline-derived CDR1 and CDR2 are LGHDT and YNNKEL (reference sequence). The CDR3 extends over 17 amino acids. Trimming took 0 bases from V and 1 from J, leaving 10 bases between them.

Ten or more counts support this clonotype. This chain connects TRBV4-1 to TRBJ2-4, with a weak D call TRBD1 (6 bases). Germline CDR1 and CDR2: MGHRA and YSYEKL. The CDR3 consists of 17 residues. Trimming took 3 bases from V and 2 from J, leaving 17 bases between them. The CDR3 here is CASSQTYRAGPKNIQYF. Written as DNA, the CDR3 is TGCGCCAGCAGCCAGACGTACAGGGCCGGGCCCAAAAACATTCAGTACTTC.

This clonotype was recorded many times. The V call is TRBV2, the J call TRBJ1-2; 8 bases are shared with TRBD1. The CDR3 sequence is 15 residues long. Trimming at V came to 10 bases and at J to 2 bases, leaving 12 bases not matched to a gene. Germline assignment: CDR1 SNHLY and CDR2 FYNNEI. Here the CDR3 DNA reads TGTGCCACCCTGAGATCGGACAGGGTGAACTATGGCTACACCTTC. Translation gives CATLRSDRVNYGYTF.

For the CDR3, the DNA is TGCGCCAGCAGCCTAACAGGGGTAGGTGGAGGCAATCAGCCCCAGCATTTT. It encodes CASSLTGVGGGNQPQHF. This chain joins TRBV4-1 and TRBJ1-5; TRBD1 aligns across 7 bases. Germline V CDR1 and CDR2: MGHRA, YSYEKL. CDR3 size: 17 residues. V lost 4 bases and J lost 2; bases outside the gene matches: 11.

The chain is built from TRBV3-2 and TRBJ2-7; the table calls TRBD1, which could not be checked here. TRBV3-2 is recorded as a pseudogene. This CDR3 comprises 15 residues. CDR3: CASSPGQGEDDEQYF. Written as DNA, the CDR3 is TGTGCCAGCAGCCCGGGACAGGGAGAAGATGACGAGCAGTACTTC.

There are many counts of this clonotype. The chain joins TRBV27 to TRBJ2-2; no clear D gene. The germline CDR1 and CDR2 sequences are MNHEY and SMNVEV (reference sequence). This CDR3 contains 13 residues. Trimming removed 3 bases from V and 4 bases from J, with 6 bases in between. The CDR3 DNA follows: TGTGCCAGCAGTTTCGGGTCCACCGGGGAGCTGTTTTTT. It codes for CASSFGSTGELFF.

This rearrangement joins TRBV4-3 to TRBJ2-5; TRBD2 agrees at 12 bases. V lost 0 bases to trimming and J lost 5 bases; unmatched junction nucleotides: 10. CDR1 LGHNA and CDR2 YSLEER come from the germline V gene. The CDR3 has 18 amino acids. In DNA form, the CDR3 reads TGCGCCAGCAGCCAAGAGCTAGCGGGAGGGCCTCCCTATGAGACCCAGTACTTC. Translation gives CASSQELAGGPPYETQYF.

This clonotype has just a few counts. A read error is possible here, since a much larger clone lies one base away. CDR3 bases: TGTGCCAGCAGCTTAGAGGGAGGCGGAAACACCATATATTTT. This translates into CASSLEGGGNTIYF. The chain has TRBV9 and TRBJ1-3; D is undetermined. Trimming removed 4 bases at V and 4 bases at J, with 12 bases between. Germline values: CDR1 SGDLS, CDR2 YYNGEE. The CDR3 length is 14 residues.

Notes on this clonotype: A much more abundant neighbour one base away suggests this may be a read error. The J gene is TRBJ1-1, the V gene TRBV28; possibly TRBD1 for D (5 bases). Trimming stripped 6 bases from V and 4 bases from J, with 18 bases between. Germline values: CDR1 MDHEN, CDR2 SYDVKM. The CDR3 loop spans 15 amino acids. CDR3 region: CASRYRGAQSTEAFF. CDR3 bases: TGTGCCAGCAGATATAGGGGAGCGCAGAGCACTGAAGCTTTCTTT.